What follows are 3 T cell receptor beta chains derived from one specimen sequenced in a study of cytomegalovirus exposure and HLA in healthy donors. The PCR was carried out with 60 Vbeta primers and 13 Jbeta primers. Measured with immunoSEQ multiplex PCR; TCRdb has only the in-frame clones, and not every one. The data show approximately 88,000 clones, around 77% seen once. Source material: PBMCs. All receptors derive from a young man in good health and CMV-seronegative.

This clone has only a few counts. This chain uses TRBV18 with TRBJ1-5, with D tentatively TRBD1 (6 bases). The germline V gene encodes CDR1 KGHSH and CDR2 LQKENI. Trimming stripped 3 bases from V and 7 bases from J, with 16 bases between. This CDR3 is built from 15 residues. The CDR3 sequence is CASSPSGGQGQPQHF. The CDR3 DNA reads as TGTGCCAGCTCACCCTCGGGGGGTCAGGGGCAGCCCCAGCATTTT. The variable domain in full, completed from reference TRBV18 and TRBJ1-5, reads NAGVMQNPRHLVRRRGQEARLRCSPMKGHSHVYWYRQLPEEGLKFMVYLQKENIIDESGMPKERFSAEFPKEGPSILRIQQVVRGDSAAYFCASSPSGGQGQPQHFGDGTRLSIL.

This sequence joins TRBV1 and TRBJ1-1. TRBV1 is deemed a pseudogene. This CDR3 contains 16 residues. The CDR3 reads CTSSQVCEGENTEAFF. The CDR3 nucleotides read TGCACCAGCAGCCAAGTTTGCGAGGGAGAAAACACTGAAGCTTTCTTT.

In DNA form, the CDR3 reads TGTGCCAGCAGTCCATGGACAGGGAACTACGAGCAGTACTTC. Its translation is CASSPWTGNYEQYF. V usage is TRBV27 and J usage is TRBJ2-7; 8 bases align to TRBD1. CDR3 length: 14 amino acids. Germline CDR1 MNHEY, CDR2 SMNVEV (reference sequence). J lost 3 bases, V lost 5 bases, and 6 bases had no gene match.